The rows below give T cell receptor beta chains drawn from one sample of a study of beta chain features in type 1 diabetes. Profiling relied on immunoSEQ multiplex PCR, and the TCRdb table lists in-frame clones only, not all of them. This sample yields hundreds of thousands of clones, of which approximately 16% are seen a single time; around 0.015% belongs to the top ten. Material: naive CD4+ T cells from blood. These receptors were collected from a man aged 18 to 29 with type 1 diabetes. The CDR3 runs from the conserved cysteine through the conserved F or W. The D gene is left open where the match is weak. A row's size may be missing; if present it is once, few, many or a size class.

clone_size,v_call,j_call,d_call,cdr3_nt,cdr3_aa
few,TRBV4-3,TRBJ2-7,TRBD2,TGCGCCAGCAGCCAGATCCCCGGGGGGGCCTACGAGCAGTACTTC,CASSQIPGGAYEQYF
few,TRBV5-4,TRBJ2-7,TRBD1,TGTGCCAGCAGCTTCCGGGACAGGGGGAACGAGCAGTACTTC,CASSFRDRGNEQYF
-,TRBV6-5,TRBJ2-7,TRBD1,TGTGCCAGCAGTTACTCAAAAGGGACAGGGGACCACGAGCAGTACTTC,CASSYSKGTGDHEQYF
-,TRBV15,TRBJ2-3,TRBD2,TGTGCCACCAGCAAGGCGGGGGGCACAGATACGCAGTATTTT,CATSKAGGTDTQYF
-,TRBV28,TRBJ1-2,TRBD1,TGTGCCAGCAGCTTACAGGGGGCCAATGGCTACACCTTC,CASSLQGANGYTF
-,TRBV5-4,TRBJ2-1,-,TGTGCCAGCAGCTTGATTAGCGGCCACAATGAGCAGTTCTTC,CASSLISGHNEQFF
few,TRBV2,TRBJ2-7,TRBD1,TGTGCCAGCAGTGAGTCCAGGGGGAGCTCCTACGAGCAGTACTTC,CASSESRGSSYEQYF
-,TRBV4-1,TRBJ2-3,-,TGCGCCAGCAGCCAAGGTCGGGGTTTGGCAGATACGCAGTATTTT,CASSQGRGLADTQYF
few,TRBV7-2,TRBJ1-5,TRBD1,TGTGCCAGCAGCTTACGACAGGGTTGGAATCAGCCCCAGCATTTT,CASSLRQGWNQPQHF
-,TRBV5-4,TRBJ2-7,TRBD2,TGTGCCAGCAGCTTGGGTACACTAGCGGGAGGGCCATACGAGCAGTACTTC,CASSLGTLAGGPYEQYF
-,TRBV5-1,TRBJ2-7,-,TGCGCCAGCAGCCCGCTGACAGGAAACGAGCAGTACTTC,CASSPLTGNEQYF
-,TRBV7-2,TRBJ2-5,TRBD1,TGTGCCAGCAGCTCGGACAGGGGCACGGGGACCCAGTACTTC,CASSSDRGTGTQYF
-,TRBV7-9,TRBJ2-5,-,TGTGCCAGCAGCCTCGGACTTGCACAAGAGACCCAGTACTTC,CASSLGLAQETQYF
-,TRBV14,TRBJ2-5,TRBD1,TGTGCCAGCAGCCAAGTGACAGGGGCTCAAGAGACCCAGTACTTC,CASSQVTGAQETQYF
-,TRBV19,TRBJ2-2,TRBD1,TGTGCCAGTAGAGATGTAGGGGGCCCCACCGGGGAGCTGTTTTTT,CASRDVGGPTGELFF
few,TRBV21-1,TRBJ1-1,-,TGTGCCAGCAGGCCCCGGGACAGGTTAGAACTCACTGAAGCTTTCTTT,CASRPRDRLELTEAFF
few,TRBV30,TRBJ2-6,-,TGTGCCTGGACCCGGGATTCTGGGGCCAACGTCCTGACTTTC,CAWTRDSGANVLTF
few,TRBV4-3,TRBJ2-2,-,TGCGCCAGCAGCCTCGACGCGGTAGCAAACACCGGGGAGCTGTTTTTT,CASSLDAVANTGELFF
-,TRBV9,TRBJ2-1,TRBD2,TGTGCCAGCAGCGTCCCCTCCTCTAGCGGGGTGAACAATGAGCAGTTCTTC,CASSVPSSSGVNNEQFF
few,TRBV7-2,TRBJ1-2,TRBD1,TGTGCCAGCAGCGAGCGGACAGGACTTTATGGCTACACCTTC,CASSERTGLYGYTF
-,TRBV5-1,TRBJ2-3,TRBD2,TGCGCCAGCAGTGTGGGACTAGCGACAGATACGCAGTATTTT,CASSVGLATDTQYF
-,TRBV6-1,TRBJ2-2,-,TGTGCCAGCACCACTAGGCCTAGAACCGGGGAGCTGTTTTTT,CASTTRPRTGELFF
-,TRBV19,TRBJ2-1,TRBD2,TGTGCCAGTAGTATGAGGCTAGCGGGCAGCTCCTACAATGAGCAGTTCTTC,CASSMRLAGSSYNEQFF
-,TRBV11-2,TRBJ2-1,TRBD2,TGTGCCAGCAGCTTAGAAGGCGTAGCGGGAGGAGGTAATGAGCAGTTCTTC,CASSLEGVAGGGNEQFF
-,TRBV7-2,TRBJ1-1,-,TGTGCCAGCAGCCCGCAGCCTACAGTGAACACTGAAGCTTTCTTT,CASSPQPTVNTEAFF
once,TRBV5-1,TRBJ2-5,-,TGCGCCAGCAGCTTGGCCCACAGCCAAGAGACCCAGTACTTC,CASSLAHSQETQYF
few,TRBV2,TRBJ2-7,TRBD1,TGTGCCAGCAGTCCACAGGGGACAGTCAACTCCTACGAGCAGTACTTC,CASSPQGTVNSYEQYF
few,TRBV11-2,TRBJ2-4,-,TGTGCCAGCAGCTCCGTACGAAAGCTAGCCAAAAACATTCAGTACTTC,CASSSVRKLAKNIQYF
few,TRBV2,TRBJ1-1,TRBD1,TGTGCCAGCAGGTTGACAGGGCCGGCTTTCTTT,CASRLTGPAFF
few,TRBV19,TRBJ1-5,TRBD1,TGTGCCAGTAGTATAAAAGGGACAGGGGGTTTGGCCCAGCATTTT,CASSIKGTGGLAQHF
few,TRBV27,TRBJ2-2,-,TGTGCCAGCAGTTCCATACCCGAGGCCGGGGAGCTGTTTTTT,CASSSIPEAGELFF
-,TRBV18,TRBJ2-5,-,TGTGCCAGCTCACCCGGGATGCAAGAGACCCAGTACTTC,CASSPGMQETQYF
-,TRBV4-1,TRBJ2-2,TRBD2,TGCGCCAGCAGCCGGATACCGGGACTAGCAGTAACCGGGGAGCTGTTTTTT,CASSRIPGLAVTGELFF
few,TRBV9,TRBJ2-3,-,TGTGCCAGCAGCTCTCGCACAGATACGCAGTATTTT,CASSSRTDTQYF
few,TRBV4-2,TRBJ1-4,-,TGTGCCAGCAGCCAAAGGGGTAATGAAAAACTGTTTTTT,CASSQRGNEKLFF
-,TRBV9,TRBJ2-2,TRBD2,TGTGCCAGCAGCGTAGGGGAGGGTTCGTTCGGGGAGCTGTTTTTT,CASSVGEGSFGELFF
few,TRBV7-2,TRBJ2-4,TRBD2,TGTGCCAGCAGCCGAGCGGGGCTAGCCAAAAACATTCAGTACTTC,CASSRAGLAKNIQYF